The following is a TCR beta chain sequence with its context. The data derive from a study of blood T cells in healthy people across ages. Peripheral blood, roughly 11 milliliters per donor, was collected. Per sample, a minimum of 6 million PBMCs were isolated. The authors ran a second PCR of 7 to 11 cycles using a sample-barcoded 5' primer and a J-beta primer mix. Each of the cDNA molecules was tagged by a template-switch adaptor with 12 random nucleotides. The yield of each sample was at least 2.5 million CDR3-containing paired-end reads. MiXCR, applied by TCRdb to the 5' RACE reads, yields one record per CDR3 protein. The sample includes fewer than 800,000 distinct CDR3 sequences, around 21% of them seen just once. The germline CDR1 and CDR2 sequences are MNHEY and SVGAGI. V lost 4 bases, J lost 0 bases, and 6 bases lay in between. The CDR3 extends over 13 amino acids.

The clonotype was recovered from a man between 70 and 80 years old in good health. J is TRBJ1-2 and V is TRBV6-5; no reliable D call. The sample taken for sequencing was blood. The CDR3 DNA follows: TGTGCCAGCAGTTTGAATGCTAACTATGGCTACACCTTC. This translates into CASSLNANYGYTF.